This T cell receptor beta chain stems from a study of T cell responses to AZD1222 COVID-19 vaccine. The V and J ends lost 8 bases and 0 bases respectively, with 11 bases between them. CDR1 is LNHDA and CDR2 is SQIVND in the germline V gene (reference sequence). The CDR3 is made up of 14 amino acids. Findings and limits, study-wide: Sampling that yielded the repertoires occurred only after the peak T cell response.

Profiled with immunoSEQ multiplex PCR; TCRdb holds only in-frame clones, not every one. The table shows more than 80,000 clones, with less than 95% occurring only once. This clone was seen just once. Antigen: not known. The chain employs TRBV19 and TRBJ1-5; D gene unclear. The receptor comes from an adult who received the AZD1222 COVID-19 vaccine. The sample consisted of peripheral blood, taken 28 days after the second AZD1222 dose. The CDR3 protein is CASHGVTSNQPQHF. The CDR3, as DNA: TGTGCCAGTCACGGGGTCACTAGCAATCAGCCCCAGCATTTT.